This TCR beta chain was profiled in a study of blood T cell repertoires in COVID-19. Whole-study context: Donors in the United States, Italy and Spain gave samples during acute or convalescent COVID-19. From T cells, B-cell-depleted T cells, or PBMCs came the material, which was cDNA or gDNA.

The CDR3 is 15 amino acids. Trimming removed 10 bases from V and 1 base from J, with 19 bases in between. Germline values: CDR1 ENHRY, CDR2 SYGVKD. Original methodology: Amplification from reference gene primers served as the basis for estimated nucleated cell counts. Using immunoSEQ multiplex PCR, the repertoire was profiled, and TCRdb retains in-frame clones only, with some absent. V, J and clone size are those of that table, while D and trimming were read from the DNA. The sample contains fewer than 40,000 clones, nearly 90% of which appear only once. The TCR comes from a man older than 75 with acute or convalescent COVID-19. This rearrangement joins TRBV10-3 to TRBJ2-5; D is possibly TRBD2 (7 bases). Sequencing was performed on peripheral blood. In DNA, the CDR3 is TGTGCCACCCGGAGGGGGGCGGGAGCCCAAGAGACCCAGTACTTC. Protein: CATRRGAGAQETQYF.